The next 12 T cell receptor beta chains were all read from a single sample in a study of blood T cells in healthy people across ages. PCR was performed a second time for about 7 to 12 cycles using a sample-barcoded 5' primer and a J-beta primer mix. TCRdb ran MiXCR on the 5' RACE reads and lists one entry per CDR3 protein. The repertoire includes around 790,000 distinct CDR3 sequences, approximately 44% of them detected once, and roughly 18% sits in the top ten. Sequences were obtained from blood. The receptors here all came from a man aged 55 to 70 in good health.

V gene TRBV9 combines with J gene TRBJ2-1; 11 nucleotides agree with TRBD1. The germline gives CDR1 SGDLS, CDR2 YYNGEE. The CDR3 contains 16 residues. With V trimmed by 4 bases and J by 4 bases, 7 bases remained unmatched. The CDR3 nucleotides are TGTGCCAGCAGCTTATACCGGGACAGGGGGTACAATGAGCAGTTCTTC. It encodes CASSLYRDRGYNEQFF. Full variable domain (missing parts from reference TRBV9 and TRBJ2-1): DSGVTQTPKHLITATGQRVTLRCSPRSGDLSVYWYQQSLDQGLQFLIQYYNGEERAKGNILERFSAQQFPDLHSELNLSSLELGDSALYFCASSLYRDRGYNEQFFGPGTRLTVL.

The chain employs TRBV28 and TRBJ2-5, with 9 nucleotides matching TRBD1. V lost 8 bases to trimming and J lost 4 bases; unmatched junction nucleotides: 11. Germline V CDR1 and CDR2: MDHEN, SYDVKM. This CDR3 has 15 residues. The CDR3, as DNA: TGTGCCAGCGAACGGCCCGGGACAGGGCTAGAGACCCAGTACTTC. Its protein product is CASERPGTGLETQYF.

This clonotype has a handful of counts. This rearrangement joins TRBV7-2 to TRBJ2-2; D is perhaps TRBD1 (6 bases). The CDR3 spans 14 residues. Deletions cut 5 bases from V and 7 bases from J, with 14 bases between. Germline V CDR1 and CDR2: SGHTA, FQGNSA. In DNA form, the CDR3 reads TGTGCCAGCAGCGAATACAGGGTACTCGGGGAGCTGTTTTTT. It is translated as CASSEYRVLGELFF.

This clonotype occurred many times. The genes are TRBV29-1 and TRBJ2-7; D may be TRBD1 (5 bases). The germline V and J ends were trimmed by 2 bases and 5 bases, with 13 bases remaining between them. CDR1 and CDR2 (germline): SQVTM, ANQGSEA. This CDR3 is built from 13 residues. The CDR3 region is CSVEIVQGDEQYF. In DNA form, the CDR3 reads TGCAGCGTTGAAATCGTCCAGGGCGACGAGCAGTACTTC.

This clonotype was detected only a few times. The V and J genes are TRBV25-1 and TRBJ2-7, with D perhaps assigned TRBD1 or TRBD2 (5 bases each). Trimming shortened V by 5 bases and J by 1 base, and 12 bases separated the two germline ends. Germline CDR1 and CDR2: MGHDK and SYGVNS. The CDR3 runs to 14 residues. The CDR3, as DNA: TGTGCCAGCAGTCTCCGGGACCAGTCCTACGAGCAGTACTTC. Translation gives CASSLRDQSYEQYF.

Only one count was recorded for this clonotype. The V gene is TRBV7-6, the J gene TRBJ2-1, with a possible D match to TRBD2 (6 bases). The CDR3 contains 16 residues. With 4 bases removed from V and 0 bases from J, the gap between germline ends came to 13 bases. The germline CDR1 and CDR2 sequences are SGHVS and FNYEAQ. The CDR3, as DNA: TGTGCCAGCAGCTCTGGTCTGGGAGGCTCCTACAATGAGCAGTTCTTC. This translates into CASSSGLGGSYNEQFF.

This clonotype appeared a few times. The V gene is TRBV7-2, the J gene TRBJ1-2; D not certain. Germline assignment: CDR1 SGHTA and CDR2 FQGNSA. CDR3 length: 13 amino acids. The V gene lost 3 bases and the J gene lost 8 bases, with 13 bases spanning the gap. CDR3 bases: TGTGCCAGCAGCTTCGGGTCTGGCACGGGCTACACCTTC. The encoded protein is CASSFGSGTGYTF.

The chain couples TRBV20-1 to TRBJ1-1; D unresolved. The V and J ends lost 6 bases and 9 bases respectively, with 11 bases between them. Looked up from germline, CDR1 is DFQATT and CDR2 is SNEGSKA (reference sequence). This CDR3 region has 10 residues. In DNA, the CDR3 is TGCAGTGCAGAAAGAGGTAAAGCTTTCTTT. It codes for CSAERGKAFF.

DNA for the CDR3: TGTGCCAGTGGGGGGCAGGCCTCCTACGAGCAGTACTTC. It specifies CASGGQASYEQYF. The V gene is TRBV7-2, the J gene TRBJ2-7; D possibly matches TRBD1 or TRBD2 (6 bases each). Trimming pared 9 bases from V and 0 bases from J, leaving 12 bases between. In germline, CDR1 is SGHTA, CDR2 FQGNSA. The CDR3 is made up of 13 amino acids.

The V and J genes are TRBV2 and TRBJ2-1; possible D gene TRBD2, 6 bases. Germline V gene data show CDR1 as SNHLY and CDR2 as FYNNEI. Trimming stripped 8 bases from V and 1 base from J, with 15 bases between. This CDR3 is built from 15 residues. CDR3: CASQDGGSSYNEQFF. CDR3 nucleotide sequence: TGTGCCAGCCAGGACGGGGGATCGTCCTACAATGAGCAGTTCTTC.

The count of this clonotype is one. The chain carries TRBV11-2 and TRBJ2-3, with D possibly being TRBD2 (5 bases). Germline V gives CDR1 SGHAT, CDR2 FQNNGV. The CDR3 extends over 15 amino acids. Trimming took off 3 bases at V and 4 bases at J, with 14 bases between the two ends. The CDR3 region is CASSFETAVADTQYF. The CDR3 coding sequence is TGTGCCAGCAGCTTCGAAACAGCGGTTGCAGATACGCAGTATTTT.

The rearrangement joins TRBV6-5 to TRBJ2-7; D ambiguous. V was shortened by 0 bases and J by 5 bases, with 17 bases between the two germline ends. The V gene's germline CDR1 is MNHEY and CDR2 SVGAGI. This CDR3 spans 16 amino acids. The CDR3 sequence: CASSYSSGHGVNEQYF. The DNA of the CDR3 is TGTGCCAGCAGTTACTCCTCCGGGCACGGTGTGAACGAGCAGTACTTC.